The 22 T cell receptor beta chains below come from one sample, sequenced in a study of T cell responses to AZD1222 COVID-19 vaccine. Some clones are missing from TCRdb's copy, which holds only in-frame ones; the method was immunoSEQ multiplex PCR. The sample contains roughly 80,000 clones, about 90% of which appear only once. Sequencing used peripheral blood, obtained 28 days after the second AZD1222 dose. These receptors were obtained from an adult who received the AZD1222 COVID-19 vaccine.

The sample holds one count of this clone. The CDR3 here is CASSLGVGLQETQYF. Written as DNA, the CDR3 is TGTGCCAGCAGCTTAGGGGTGGGACTCCAAGAGACCCAGTACTTC. The gene calls are TRBV7-7 and TRBJ2-5, with a possible D match to TRBD2 (6 bases). The CDR3 has 15 residues. V shed 1 base and J shed 1 base, with 10 bases lying between them. The V gene's germline CDR1 is SSHAT and CDR2 FNYEAQ (reference sequence).

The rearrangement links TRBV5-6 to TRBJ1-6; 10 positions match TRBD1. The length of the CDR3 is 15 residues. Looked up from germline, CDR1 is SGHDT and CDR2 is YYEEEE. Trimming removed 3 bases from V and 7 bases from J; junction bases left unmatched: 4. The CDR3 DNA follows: TGTGCCAGCAGCTGGGACAGGGGCGGGAATTCACCCCTCCACTTT. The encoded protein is CASSWDRGGNSPLHF.

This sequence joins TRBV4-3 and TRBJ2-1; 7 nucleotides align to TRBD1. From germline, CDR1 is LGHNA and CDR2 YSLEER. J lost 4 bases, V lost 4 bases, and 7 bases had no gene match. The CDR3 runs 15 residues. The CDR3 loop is CASSPGTASYNEQFF. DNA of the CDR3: TGCGCCAGCAGCCCCGGGACAGCTTCATACAATGAGCAGTTCTTC.

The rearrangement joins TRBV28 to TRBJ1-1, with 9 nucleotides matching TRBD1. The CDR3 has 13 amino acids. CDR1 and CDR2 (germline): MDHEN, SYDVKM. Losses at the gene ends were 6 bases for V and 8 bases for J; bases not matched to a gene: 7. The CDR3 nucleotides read TGTGCCAGCAGCCCCGGACAGGGGTTGGAAGCTTTCTTT. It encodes CASSPGQGLEAFF.

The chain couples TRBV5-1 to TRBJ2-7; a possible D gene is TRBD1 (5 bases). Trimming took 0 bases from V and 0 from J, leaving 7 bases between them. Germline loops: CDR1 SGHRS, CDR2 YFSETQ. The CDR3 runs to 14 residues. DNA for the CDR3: TGCGCCAGCAGCTTGGTGGGGCGCTCCTACGAGCAGTACTTC. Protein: CASSLVGRSYEQYF.

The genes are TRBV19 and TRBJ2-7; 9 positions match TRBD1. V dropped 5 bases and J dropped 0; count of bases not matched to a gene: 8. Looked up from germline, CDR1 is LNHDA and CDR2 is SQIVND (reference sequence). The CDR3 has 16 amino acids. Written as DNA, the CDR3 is TGTGCCAGTAGTTTCTCCGGGACAGGGACCTCCTACGAGCAGTACTTC. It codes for CASSFSGTGTSYEQYF. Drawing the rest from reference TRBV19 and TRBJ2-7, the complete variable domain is DGGITQSPKYLFRKEGQNVTLSCEQNLNHDAMYWYRQDPGQGLRLIYYSQIVNDFQKGDIAEGYSVSREKKESFPLTVTSAQKNPTAFYLCASSFSGTGTSYEQYFGPGTRLTVT.

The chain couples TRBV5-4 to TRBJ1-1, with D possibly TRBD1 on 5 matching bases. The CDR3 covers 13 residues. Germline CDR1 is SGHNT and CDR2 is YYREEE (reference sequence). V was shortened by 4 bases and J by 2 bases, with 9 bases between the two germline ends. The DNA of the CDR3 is TGTGCCAGCAGCGGGACGATCAACACTGAAGCTTTCTTT. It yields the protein CASSGTINTEAFF. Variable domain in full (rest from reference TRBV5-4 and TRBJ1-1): ETGVTQSPTHLIKTRGQQVTLRCSSQSGHNTVSWYQQALGQGPQFIFQYYREEENGRGNFPPRFSGLQFPNYSSELNVNALELDDSALYLCASSGTINTEAFFGQGTRLTVV.

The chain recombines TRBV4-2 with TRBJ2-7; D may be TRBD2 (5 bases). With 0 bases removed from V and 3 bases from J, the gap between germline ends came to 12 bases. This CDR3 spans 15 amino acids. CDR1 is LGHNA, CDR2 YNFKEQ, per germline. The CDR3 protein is CASSQDWERNYEQYF. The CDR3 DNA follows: TGTGCCAGCAGCCAAGATTGGGAGAGGAACTACGAGCAGTACTTC.

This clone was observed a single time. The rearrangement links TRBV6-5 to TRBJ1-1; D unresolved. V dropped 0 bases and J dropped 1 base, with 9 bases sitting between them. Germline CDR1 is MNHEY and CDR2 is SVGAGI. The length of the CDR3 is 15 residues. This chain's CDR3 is CASSYSSLQNTEAFF. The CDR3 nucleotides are TGTGCCAGCAGTTACTCTTCCCTTCAGAACACTGAAGCTTTCTTT.

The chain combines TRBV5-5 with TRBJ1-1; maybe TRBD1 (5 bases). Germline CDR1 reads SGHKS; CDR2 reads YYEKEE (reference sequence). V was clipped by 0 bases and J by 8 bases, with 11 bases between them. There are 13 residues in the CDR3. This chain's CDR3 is CASSLEEGREAFF. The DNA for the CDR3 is TGTGCCAGCAGCTTGGAAGAGGGACGGGAAGCTTTCTTT.

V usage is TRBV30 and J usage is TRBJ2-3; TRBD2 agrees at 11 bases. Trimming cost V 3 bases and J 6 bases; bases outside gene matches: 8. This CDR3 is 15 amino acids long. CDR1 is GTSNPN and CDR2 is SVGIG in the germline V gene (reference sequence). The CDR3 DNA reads TGTGCCTGGAGCCTAGGGCTAGCGGGGGGTGATACGCAGTATTTT. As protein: CAWSLGLAGGDTQYF.

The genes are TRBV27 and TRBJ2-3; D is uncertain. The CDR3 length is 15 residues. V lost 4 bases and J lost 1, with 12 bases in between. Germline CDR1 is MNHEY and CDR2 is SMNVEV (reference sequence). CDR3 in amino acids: CASSSYLDRTDTQYF. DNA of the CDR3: TGTGCCAGCAGTTCCTACCTGGACCGCACAGATACGCAGTATTTT.

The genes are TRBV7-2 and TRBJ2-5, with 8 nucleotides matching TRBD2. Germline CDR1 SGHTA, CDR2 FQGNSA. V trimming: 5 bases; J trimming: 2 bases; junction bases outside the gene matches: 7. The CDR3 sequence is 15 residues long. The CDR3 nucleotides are TGTGCCAGCAGCCTGCTAGGCGGGGGGCAAGAGACCCAGTACTTC. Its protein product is CASSLLGGGQETQYF.

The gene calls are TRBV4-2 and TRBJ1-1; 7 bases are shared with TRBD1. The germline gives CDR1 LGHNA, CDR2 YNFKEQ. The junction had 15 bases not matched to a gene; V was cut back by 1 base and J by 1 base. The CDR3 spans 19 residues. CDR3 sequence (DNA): TGTGCCAGCAGCCAAGGTTCGGGCAGGGGGTCATTCGGGAACACTGAAGCTTTCTTT. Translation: CASSQGSGRGSFGNTEAFF.

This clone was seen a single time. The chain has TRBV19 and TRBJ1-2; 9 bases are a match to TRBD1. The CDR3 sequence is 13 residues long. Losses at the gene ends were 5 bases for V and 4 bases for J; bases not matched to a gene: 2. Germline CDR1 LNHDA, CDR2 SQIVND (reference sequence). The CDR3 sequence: CASSGDRAYGYTF. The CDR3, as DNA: TGTGCCAGTAGTGGGGACAGGGCCTATGGCTACACCTTC.

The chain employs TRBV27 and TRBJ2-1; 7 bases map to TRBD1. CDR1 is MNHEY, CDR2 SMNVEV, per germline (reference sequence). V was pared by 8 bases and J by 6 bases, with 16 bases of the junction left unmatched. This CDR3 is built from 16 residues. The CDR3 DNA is TGTGCCAGCGGATTTGCTCCCCCGGACAGGTTCAATGAGCAGTTCTTC. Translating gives CASGFAPPDRFNEQFF.

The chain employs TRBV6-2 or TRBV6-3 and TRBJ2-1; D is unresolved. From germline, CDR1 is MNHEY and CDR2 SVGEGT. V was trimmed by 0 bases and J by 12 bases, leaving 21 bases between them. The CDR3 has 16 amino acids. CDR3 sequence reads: CASSYSGPTFWHGQFF. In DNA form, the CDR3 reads TGTGCCAGCAGTTACTCAGGACCCACTTTTTGGCATGGGCAGTTCTTC.

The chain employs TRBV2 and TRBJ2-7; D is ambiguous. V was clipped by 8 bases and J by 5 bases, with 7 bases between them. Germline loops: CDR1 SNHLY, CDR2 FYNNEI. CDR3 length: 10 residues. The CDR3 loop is CASQRDEQYF. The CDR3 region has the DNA TGTGCCAGCCAAAGAGACGAGCAGTACTTC.

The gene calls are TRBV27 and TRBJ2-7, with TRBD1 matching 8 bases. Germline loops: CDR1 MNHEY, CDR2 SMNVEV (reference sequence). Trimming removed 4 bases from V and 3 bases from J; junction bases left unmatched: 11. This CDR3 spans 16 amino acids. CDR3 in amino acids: CASSWGRRQGRYEQYF. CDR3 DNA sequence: TGTGCCAGCAGTTGGGGCCGGAGACAGGGGCGCTACGAGCAGTACTTC.

CDR3 protein: CASSLALRGQETQYF. DNA for the CDR3: TGCGCCAGCAGCTTGGCTTTGCGGGGGCAAGAGACCCAGTACTTC. V and J are TRBV5-1 and TRBJ2-5; 7 nucleotides line up with TRBD2. The V gene's germline CDR1 is SGHRS and CDR2 YFSETQ. This CDR3 is built from 15 residues. The trim removed 0 bases at V and 2 bases at J, leaving 4 bases unmatched.

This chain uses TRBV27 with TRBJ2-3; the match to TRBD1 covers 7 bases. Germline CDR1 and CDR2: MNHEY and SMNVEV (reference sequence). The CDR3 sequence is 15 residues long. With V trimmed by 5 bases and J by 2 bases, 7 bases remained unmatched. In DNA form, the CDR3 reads TGTGCCAGCAGTCCAGGGACAGCGCTCACAGATACGCAGTATTTT. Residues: CASSPGTALTDTQYF.

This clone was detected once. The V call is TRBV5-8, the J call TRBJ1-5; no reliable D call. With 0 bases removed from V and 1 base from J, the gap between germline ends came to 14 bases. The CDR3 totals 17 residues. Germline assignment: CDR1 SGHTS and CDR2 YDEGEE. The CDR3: CASSLAHGVGSNQPQHF. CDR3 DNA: TGTGCCAGCAGCTTGGCCCACGGGGTTGGGAGCAATCAGCCCCAGCATTTT.